A single sample gave rise to the 18 T cell receptor beta chains below, sequenced in a study of blood T cell repertoires in COVID-19. Here immunoSEQ multiplex PCR was the method, and the copy in TCRdb shows in-frame clones only, minus some. The sample gives about 470,000 clones, about 85% of which show up once; 0.7% is in the top ten. The sequencing sample was made of PBMCs or T cells enriched from blood (not recorded which). These receptors were collected from a woman under 30 who had recovered from COVID-19.

The chain couples TRBV10-3 to TRBJ1-1, with D possibly being TRBD1 (5 bases). This CDR3 is 15 amino acids long. Trimming pared 9 bases from V and 0 bases from J, leaving 17 bases between. From germline, CDR1 is ENHRY and CDR2 SYGVKD. The CDR3 here is CAIGTGGIMNTEAFF. The CDR3 nucleotides are TGTGCCATTGGGACTGGGGGAATTATGAACACTGAAGCTTTCTTT.

This clone has just one count. The chain carries TRBV28 and TRBJ2-3; TRBD2 aligns across 8 bases. The V and J ends lost 5 bases and 5 bases, in that order; junction bases with no gene match: 9. The germline V gene has CDR1 MDHEN and CDR2 SYDVKM. CDR3 length: 15 amino acids. The CDR3 DNA sequence: TGTGCCAGCAGTCAAGACACGGGGGGGAGAGATACGCAGTATTTT. It specifies CASSQDTGGRDTQYF.

The CDR3 sequence: CASSEWGTENSPLHF. The CDR3, as DNA: TGTGCCAGCAGTGAATGGGGGACAGAGAATTCACCCCTCCACTTT. J is TRBJ1-6 and V is TRBV2, with 7 positions matching TRBD1. V gave up 2 bases and J gave up 7 bases; unmatched junction bases: 5. The CDR3 sequence is 15 residues long. CDR1 and CDR2 from the germline V gene are SNHLY and FYNNEI.

The genes are TRBV5-4 and TRBJ2-1; no firm D call. The CDR3 runs 17 residues. Germline CDR1 reads SGHNT; CDR2 reads YYREEE (reference sequence). Trimming stripped 0 bases from V and 2 bases from J, with 15 bases between. The DNA of the CDR3 is TGTGCCAGCAGCTTGGCGGGTAGCTGGTCAACCTACAATGAGCAGTTCTTC. This sequence encodes CASSLAGSWSTYNEQFF. Variable domain in full (rest from reference TRBV5-4 and TRBJ2-1): ETGVTQSPTHLIKTRGQQVTLRCSSQSGHNTVSWYQQALGQGPQFIFQYYREEENGRGNFPPRFSGLQFPNYSSELNVNALELDDSALYLCASSLAGSWSTYNEQFFGPGTRLTVL.

The J gene is TRBJ2-2, the V gene TRBV27, with 8 bases that match TRBD2. Germline values: CDR1 MNHEY, CDR2 SMNVEV (reference sequence). J gave up 5 bases and V 7 bases, and 6 bases lay outside the gene matches. The CDR3 extends over 14 amino acids. CDR3 coding DNA: TGTGCCAGCAAGGAGCGGGGGTTGACCGGGGAGCTGTTTTTT. This encodes CASKERGLTGELFF.

This clone appeared a single time. V is TRBV7-9 and J is TRBJ2-7; no reliable D call. The CDR3 has 13 residues. V dropped 7 bases and J dropped 1 base, with 11 bases sitting between them. Germline V CDR1 and CDR2: SEHNR, FQNEAQ (reference sequence). CDR3 sequence (DNA): TGTGCCAGCACAGCCGGTTCTTCCTACGAGCAGTACTTC. Its protein product is CASTAGSSYEQYF.

The chain joins TRBV30 to TRBJ1-1, with D perhaps matching TRBD1 (6 bases). Germline V gene data show CDR1 as GTSNPN and CDR2 as SVGIG (reference sequence). CDR3 length: 20 residues. With 0 bases removed from V and 2 bases from J, the gap between germline ends came to 28 bases. CDR3 loop: CAWSVSHRNQGLRVNTEAFF. The CDR3 region has the DNA TGTGCCTGGAGTGTATCGCACCGGAATCAGGGGCTCAGGGTTAACACTGAAGCTTTCTTT.

CDR3 region: CAWNTGGHGYTF. The CDR3 DNA reads TGTGCCTGGAATACAGGGGGGCATGGCTACACCTTC. J is TRBJ1-2 and V is TRBV30; 8 positions agree with TRBD1. There are 12 residues in the CDR3. Losses at the gene ends were 4 bases for V and 6 bases for J; bases not matched to a gene: 4. Germline values: CDR1 GTSNPN, CDR2 SVGIG (reference sequence).

The CDR3 protein is CASSHTPTNEKLFF. The CDR3, as DNA: TGTGCCAGCAGCCACACCCCAACTAATGAAAAACTGTTTTTT. The rearrangement joins TRBV6-5 to TRBJ1-4; D is unclear. V was clipped by 6 bases and J by 0 bases, with 8 bases between them. The CDR3 runs 14 residues. Germline CDR1 is MNHEY and CDR2 is SVGAGI.

The rearrangement joins TRBV7-8 to TRBJ1-6, with a weak D call TRBD1 (6 bases). CDR1 is SGHVS and CDR2 is FQNEAQ in the germline V gene. CDR3 length equals 14 residues. Trimming pared 5 bases from V and 6 bases from J, leaving 11 bases between. CDR3 residues: CASSIQQGNSPLHF. The CDR3 DNA sequence: TGTGCCAGCAGCATTCAACAGGGTAATTCACCCCTCCACTTT.

In this sample, this clone turned up a few times. V is TRBV7-2 and J is TRBJ1-3; 7 nucleotides agree with TRBD1. Looked up from germline, CDR1 is SGHTA and CDR2 is FQGNSA. Unmatched junction bases numbered 3, after V lost 4 bases and J lost 0 bases. This CDR3 has 15 residues. The CDR3 DNA follows: TGTGCCAGCAGCTCGACAGGGTACTCTGGAAACACCATATATTTT. Translating it yields CASSSTGYSGNTIYF.

The gene calls are TRBV19 and TRBJ2-1; 10 nucleotides agree with TRBD2. The germline CDR1 and CDR2 sequences are LNHDA and SQIVND (reference sequence). Trimming cost V 3 bases and J 4 bases; bases outside gene matches: 6. CDR3 length: 16 amino acids. CDR3 in amino acids: CASSIATSGPYNEQFF. The CDR3 region has the DNA TGTGCCAGTAGTATCGCGACTAGCGGGCCATACAATGAGCAGTTCTTC.

The V call is TRBV3-1 (or the pseudogene TRBV3-2), the J call TRBJ2-5, with D unresolved. The CDR3 extends over 12 amino acids. Trimming removed 1 base from V and 9 bases from J, with 9 bases in between. Per germline, CDR1 LGHDT and CDR2 YNNKEL (reference sequence). CDR3 in amino acids: CASSQGEIAQYF. CDR3 sequence (DNA): TGTGCCAGCAGCCAAGGAGAAATCGCCCAGTACTTC.

The chain recombines TRBV16 with TRBJ2-5, with 7 bases matching TRBD1. The CDR3 contains 16 residues. The J segment lost 4 bases and the V segment lost 6 bases, leaving 14 bases of the junction unmatched. Per the germline V gene, CDR1 is KGHSY and CDR2 is FQNENV. This CDR3 reads CASSPTSGGAGETQYF. CDR3 sequence (DNA): TGTGCCAGCAGTCCGACCTCAGGGGGAGCTGGAGAGACCCAGTACTTC.

The V and J genes are TRBV5-1 and TRBJ2-2; weak D call: TRBD1 (6 bases). Trimming left V 4 bases short and J 7 bases short, with 14 bases between. This CDR3 has 14 residues. CDR1 and CDR2 (germline): SGHRS, YFSETQ. In DNA, the CDR3 is TGCGCCAGCAGCCCGGACAGAGCGGTCGGGGAGCTGTTTTTT. Its translation: CASSPDRAVGELFF.

The chain uses TRBV11-2 and TRBJ2-7; 7 bases align to TRBD1. The CDR3 contains 14 residues. Germline lookup yields CDR1 SGHAT and CDR2 FQNNGV. V was clipped by 1 base and J by 3 bases; unmatched bases: 3. This CDR3 is CASSLVRGRYEQYF. The CDR3, as DNA: TGTGCCAGCAGCTTAGTAAGGGGGCGCTACGAGCAGTACTTC.

The chain has TRBV6-5 and TRBJ2-7, with 7 nucleotides matching TRBD1. The CDR3 is made up of 13 amino acids. V shed 8 bases and J 2 bases; nucleotides not matched to a gene: 6. Germline CDR1 reads MNHEY; CDR2 reads SVGAGI. This chain's CDR3 is CASGRDSTYEQYF. CDR3 in DNA: TGTGCCAGCGGCCGGGACAGCACCTACGAGCAGTACTTC.

The rearrangement links TRBV27 to TRBJ1-2; 7 positions agree with TRBD1. Germline CDR1 and CDR2: MNHEY and SMNVEV (reference sequence). V trimming: 4 bases; J trimming: 8 bases; junction bases outside the gene matches: 10. The CDR3 consists of 14 residues. In nucleotides, the CDR3 is TGTGCCAGCAGTTCCAGCGGAGGGGGCAAAGGCTACACCTTC. Protein: CASSSSGGGKGYTF.